Listed here are 27 T cell receptor beta chains from one sample, sequenced in a study of blood T cells in healthy people across ages. Sample-barcoded 5' priming and a J-beta primer mix drove a second PCR of roughly 6 to 12 cycles. In TCRdb, the 5' RACE reads were re-called with MiXCR into one record per CDR3 protein. The profile shows more than 700,000 distinct CDR3 sequences, about 47% of them singletons. Sequenced sample: blood. Every receptor here comes from a man of 80 years or more in good health.

The CDR3 reads CSFTGQSIQETQYF. DNA for the CDR3: TGCAGCTTTACGGGACAGAGTATACAAGAGACCCAGTACTTC. This sequence joins TRBV29-1 and TRBJ2-5, with 7 bases that match TRBD1. With 8 bases clipped from V and 2 bases from J, the junction kept 11 bases outside the gene matches. Germline CDR1 SQVTM, CDR2 ANQGSEA. This CDR3 is 14 amino acids long.

The rearrangement joins TRBV29-1 to TRBJ2-7; TRBD1 agrees at 9 bases. The germline CDR1 and CDR2 sequences are SQVTM and ANQGSEA. The CDR3 loop spans 14 amino acids. The V and J ends lost 5 bases and 1 base, in that order; junction bases with no gene match: 6. Here the CDR3 DNA reads TGCAGCGTTAGGGACAGGGCAAGTTCCTACGAGCAGTACTTC. Translated: CSVRDRASSYEQYF.

Regarding this clonotype: With a much larger clone just one base away, this may be a read error. This sequence joins TRBV5-1 and TRBJ2-3; D unclear. V lost 0 bases, J lost 0 bases, and 8 bases lay in between. Germline CDR1 SGHRS, CDR2 YFSETQ. The CDR3 is 15 residues long. CDR3 sequence: CASSLDGASTDTQYF. As DNA, the CDR3 is TGCGCCAGCAGCTTGGACGGAGCTAGCACAGATACGCAGTATTTT. The full variable domain, rest sourced from reference TRBV5-1 and TRBJ2-3, is KAGVTQTPRYLIKTRGQQVTLSCSPISGHRSVSWYQQTPGQGLQFLFEYFSETQRNKGNFPGRFSGRQFSNSRSEMNVSTLELGDSALYLCASSLDGASTDTQYFGPGTRLTVL.

The chain's CDR3 is CSIGATGASTDTQYF. The DNA for the CDR3 is TGCAGCATTGGGGCCACAGGGGCGAGCACAGATACGCAGTATTTT. The rearrangement links TRBV29-1 to TRBJ2-3; 7 nucleotides align to TRBD1. Looked up from germline, CDR1 is SQVTM and CDR2 is ANQGSEA. Trimming at V came to 8 bases and at J to 0 bases, leaving 11 bases not matched to a gene. CDR3 size: 15 residues.

This clonotype was recorded only once. A read error may produce the germline difference seen at one junction end. The genes are TRBV7-2 and TRBJ2-3; 7 bases are shared with TRBD2. CDR3 size: 15 residues. Germline V gene data show CDR1 as SGHTA and CDR2 as FQGNSA. The CDR3 nucleotides read TGTGCCAACAGCAGGAGGCGGGAGAACACAGATACGCAGTATTTT. It yields the protein CANSRRRENTDTQYF. Drawing the rest from reference TRBV7-2 and TRBJ2-3, the complete variable domain is GAGVSQSPSNKVTEKGKDVELRCDPISGHTALYWYRQSLGQGLEFLIYFQGNSAPDKSGLPSDRFSAERTGGSVSTLTIQRTQQEDSAVYLCANSRRRENTDTQYFGPGTRLTVL.

J is TRBJ2-4 and V is TRBV5-1; perhaps TRBD1 as D (5 bases). The J call may be wrong; the DNA end is better matched by TRBJ2-7. CDR1 is SGHRS, CDR2 YFSETQ, per germline. The CDR3 runs 14 residues. The CDR3 reads CASSLAQGGHEQYF. The CDR3 coding sequence is TGCGCCAGCAGCTTGGCCCAGGGTGGCCACGAGCAGTACTTC.

The gene calls are TRBV29-1 and TRBJ2-1, with 9 positions matching TRBD1. Germline-derived CDR1 and CDR2 are SQVTM and ANQGSEA. CDR3 length equals 13 residues. CDR3 amino acids: CSHGGDRAHEQFF. The CDR3, as DNA: TGCAGTCATGGCGGGGACAGGGCTCATGAGCAGTTCTTC.

The rearrangement joins TRBV6-2 or TRBV6-3 to TRBJ2-1; D is uncertain. The CDR3 has 12 amino acids. V was cut by 5 bases and J by 12 bases, with 14 bases left in between. Germline V gene lookup returns CDR1 MNHEY and CDR2 SVGEGT. Here the CDR3 reads CASSVPYGSQFF. In DNA form, the CDR3 reads TGTGCCAGCAGTGTCCCCTATGGCTCGCAGTTCTTC.

This clonotype came up a few times. This chain uses TRBV7-2 with TRBJ2-3; 12 bases align to TRBD2. Per the germline V gene, CDR1 is SGHTA and CDR2 is FQGNSA. Trimming cost V 4 bases and J 0 bases; bases outside gene matches: 8. The CDR3 spans 18 residues. In DNA, the CDR3 is TGTGCCAGCAGCTGGATCAGGACTAGCGGGACTAGCACAGATACGCAGTATTTT. Translation gives CASSWIRTSGTSTDTQYF.

This clonotype was seen a single time. The chain uses TRBV10-3 and TRBJ2-2, with 8 positions matching TRBD2. The V and J ends lost 8 bases and 4 bases, in that order; junction bases with no gene match: 15. The CDR3 covers 17 residues. The germline V gene has CDR1 ENHRY and CDR2 SYGVKD. CDR3 in amino acids: CAIGSEAAGGLTGELFF. The CDR3 coding sequence is TGTGCCATCGGCAGTGAAGCGGCGGGAGGCCTCACCGGGGAGCTGTTTTTT.

For this clonotype: One end of the junction varies from germline; a read error may be responsible. The CDR3 nucleotides are TGTGCCAGCAGCTTTTACGGGAGCTCCGACGAGCAGTACTTC. Its protein product is CASSFYGSSDEQYF. The V call is TRBV11-2, the J call TRBJ2-4, with D perhaps matching TRBD2 (6 bases). With the DNA end fitting TRBJ2-7 better, the J assignment may be wrong. The germline CDR1 and CDR2 sequences are SGHAT and FQNNGV. The CDR3 extends over 14 amino acids.

There are a few counts of this clonotype. V is TRBV6-5 and J is TRBJ1-5; D uncertain. V was trimmed by 0 bases and J by 6 bases, leaving 6 bases between them. Germline CDR1 MNHEY, CDR2 SVGAGI. This CDR3 has 13 residues. The CDR3 region is CASSYSRSQPQHF. The CDR3 DNA reads TGTGCCAGCAGTTACTCGAGATCTCAGCCCCAGCATTTT.

The V call is TRBV7-3, the J call TRBJ2-2, with 7 bases that match TRBD2. Germline-derived CDR1 and CDR2 are SGHTA and FQGTGA. The ends lost 2 bases at V and 7 bases at J; junction bases unmatched: 10. The CDR3 consists of 16 residues. The CDR3 bases are TGTGCCAGCAGCTTATCTTCTAGCGGATTTTTCGGGGAGCTGTTTTTT. It encodes CASSLSSSGFFGELFF.

V and J are TRBV20-1 and TRBJ1-2, with D tentatively TRBD1 (5 bases). CDR3 size: 14 residues. Germline CDR1 and CDR2: DFQATT and SNEGSKA (reference sequence). V dropped 3 bases and J dropped 2 bases, with 13 bases sitting between them. The CDR3 nucleotides are TGCAGTGCTAGGGGGGGGGTGACAAACTATGGCTACACCTTC. Translation gives CSARGGVTNYGYTF.

The gene calls are TRBV27 and TRBJ2-1, with D perhaps TRBD1 (5 bases). This CDR3 spans 15 amino acids. Germline CDR1 is MNHEY and CDR2 is SMNVEV (reference sequence). The ends were cut back, 7 bases at V and 0 bases at J, with 13 bases in the middle. CDR3: CASTQDRTSYNEQFF. Written as DNA, the CDR3 is TGTGCCAGCACCCAAGACAGAACCTCCTACAATGAGCAGTTCTTC.

The J gene is TRBJ2-1, the V gene TRBV29-1; TRBD2 is a possible D gene (5 bases). The V and J ends lost 3 bases and 0 bases respectively, with 12 bases between them. CDR3 size: 15 residues. CDR1 SQVTM and CDR2 ANQGSEA come from the germline V gene. The CDR3 nucleotides read TGCAGCGTTGAGGGCGGGTCCAGCTCCTACAATGAGCAGTTCTTC. Translation gives CSVEGGSSSYNEQFF.

This clonotype was recorded many times. The chain employs TRBV29-1 and TRBJ2-7; D may match TRBD1 or TRBD2 (5 bases each). This CDR3 contains 14 residues. Trimming shortened V by 0 bases and J by 2 bases, and 11 bases separated the two germline ends. The germline CDR1 and CDR2 sequences are SQVTM and ANQGSEA. The CDR3 sequence is CSVEDRGKAYEQYF. The CDR3 DNA reads TGCAGCGTTGAAGATCGGGGCAAAGCCTACGAGCAGTACTTC.

The V gene is TRBV10-3, the J gene TRBJ2-1; 12 nucleotides agree with TRBD2. Germline-derived CDR1 and CDR2 are ENHRY and SYGVKD. J lost 0 bases, V lost 0 bases, and 3 bases had no gene match. The CDR3 is made up of 18 amino acids. This chain's CDR3 is CAISESVTSGSSYNEQFF. CDR3 in DNA: TGTGCCATCAGTGAGTCGGTGACTAGCGGGAGCTCCTACAATGAGCAGTTCTTC.

The genes are TRBV12-3 or TRBV12-4 and TRBJ2-3; D ambiguous. Trimming pared 5 bases from V and 4 bases from J, leaving 10 bases between. This CDR3 region has 13 residues. CDR3 DNA sequence: TGTGCCAGCAGTCGATTGTTAGCAGATACGCAGTATTTT. Protein sequence: CASSRLLADTQYF.

A few counts support this clonotype. The CDR3 is CSAIGTGWSHTEAFF. CDR3 coding DNA: TGCAGTGCTATTGGGACAGGGTGGTCCCACACTGAAGCTTTCTTT. The chain has TRBV20-1 and TRBJ1-1; 9 positions agree with TRBD1. The CDR3 spans 15 residues. The ends lost 4 bases at V and 3 bases at J; junction bases unmatched: 9. Germline V gives CDR1 DFQATT, CDR2 SNEGSKA (reference sequence).

V is TRBV7-2 and J is TRBJ2-7, with 8 bases identical to TRBD1. CDR1 SGHTA and CDR2 FQGNSA come from the germline V gene. The CDR3 contains 14 residues. With 5 bases clipped from V and 2 bases from J, the junction kept 5 bases outside the gene matches. The CDR3 DNA sequence: TGTGCCAGCAGCCCCCACAGGGGGGCCTACGAGCAGTACTTC. Protein sequence: CASSPHRGAYEQYF.

Points on this clonotype: With a much larger clone just one base away, this may be a read error. The chain recombines TRBV29-1 with TRBJ2-7, with 10 nucleotides matching TRBD1. This CDR3 is built from 13 residues. Germline CDR1 is SQVTM and CDR2 is ANQGSEA. CDR3 DNA: TGCAGCGGACGGGAGACAGGGGGCACCGAGCGGTACTTC. It is translated as CSGRETGGTERYF.

The rearrangement joins TRBV4-2 to TRBJ2-7; a possible D gene is TRBD1 (7 bases). The ends were cut back, 4 bases at V and 4 bases at J, with 17 bases in the middle. This CDR3 has 15 amino acids. Germline CDR1 LGHNA, CDR2 YNFKEQ. The CDR3 region is CASSRGGTERYEQYF. DNA for the CDR3: TGTGCCAGCAGCCGAGGGGGGACAGAAAGATACGAGCAGTACTTC.

As regards this clonotype: The junction differs from germline at one of its ends, possibly a read error. The gene calls are TRBV4-3 and TRBJ2-1; D is ambiguous. The length of the CDR3 is 14 residues. Germline CDR1 reads LGHNA; CDR2 reads YSLEER. DNA for the CDR3: TGCACCAGCAGCCAAGAGAGGTTGTCGAGTAGGCAGTTCTTC. It encodes CTSSQERLSSRQFF.

The genes are TRBV13 and TRBJ2-3, with 11 positions matching TRBD2. The CDR3 contains 16 residues. The germline gives CDR1 PRHDT, CDR2 FYEKMQ (reference sequence). With 5 bases clipped from V and 4 bases from J, the junction kept 8 bases outside the gene matches. DNA for the CDR3: TGTGCCAGCAGCCTACAGGGACTAGCGGACGCAGATACGCAGTATTTT. Translation: CASSLQGLADADTQYF.

This clonotype was detected once. CDR3 protein: CASSIQPLAKNIQYF. The DNA for the CDR3 is TGTGCCAGCAGCATTCAGCCGCTAGCCAAAAACATTCAGTACTTC. This chain connects TRBV7-2 to TRBJ2-4; D remains ambiguous. CDR3 size: 15 residues. The germline V gene has CDR1 SGHTA and CDR2 FQGNSA. With 5 bases removed from V and 0 bases from J, the gap between germline ends came to 11 bases.

In its sample, this clonotype was seen a few times. The rearrangement joins TRBV7-2 to TRBJ2-1; the D gene is possibly TRBD2 (5 bases). This CDR3 comprises 13 residues. Trimming removed 2 bases at V and 7 bases at J, with 9 bases between. In germline, CDR1 is SGHTA, CDR2 FQGNSA. This chain's CDR3 is CASSLFTSNEQFF. CDR3 DNA sequence: TGTGCCAGCAGCTTATTTACTAGTAATGAGCAGTTCTTC.